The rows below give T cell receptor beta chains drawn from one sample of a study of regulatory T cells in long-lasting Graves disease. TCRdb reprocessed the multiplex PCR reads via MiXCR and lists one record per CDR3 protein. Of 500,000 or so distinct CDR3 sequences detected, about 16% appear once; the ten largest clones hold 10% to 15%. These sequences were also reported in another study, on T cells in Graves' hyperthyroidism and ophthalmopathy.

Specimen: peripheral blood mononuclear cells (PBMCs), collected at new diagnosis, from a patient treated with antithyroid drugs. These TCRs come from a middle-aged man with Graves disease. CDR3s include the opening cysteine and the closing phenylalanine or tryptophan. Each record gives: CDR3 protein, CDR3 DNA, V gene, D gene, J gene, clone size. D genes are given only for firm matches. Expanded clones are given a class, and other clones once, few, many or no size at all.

CDR3aa: CATSDPGTSGSGYNEQFF
CDR3nt: TGTGCCACCAGTGATCCCGGGACTAGCGGGAGCGGGTACAATGAGCAGTTCTTC
v_gene: TRBV24-1
d_gene: TRBD2
j_gene: TRBJ2-1
abundance: many

CDR3aa: CASGSGLRDTQYF
CDR3nt: TGTGCCAGCGGAAGCGGGTTACGGGATACGCAGTATTTT
v_gene: TRBV10-3
d_gene: .
j_gene: TRBJ2-3
abundance: .

CDR3aa: CASSRRQGHEQYF
CDR3nt: TGCGCCAGCAGCCGACGACAGGGCCACGAGCAGTACTTC
v_gene: TRBV4-1
d_gene: TRBD1
j_gene: TRBJ2-7
abundance: .

CDR3aa: CASSQRPLGQDNEQFF
CDR3nt: TGTGCCAGCAGCCAACGGCCTTTGGGCCAAGACAATGAGCAGTTCTTC
v_gene: TRBV3-1
d_gene: .
j_gene: TRBJ2-1
abundance: .

CDR3aa: CASSPLALRGAGELFF
CDR3nt: TGTGCCAGCAGTCCTCTAGCGTTGAGAGGGGCCGGGGAGCTGTTTTTT
v_gene: TRBV6-1
d_gene: .
j_gene: TRBJ2-2
abundance: many

CDR3aa: CASSKGPAYSPLHF
CDR3nt: TGTGCCAGCAGCAAGGGCCCCGCCTATTCACCCCTCCACTTT
v_gene: TRBV7-3
d_gene: .
j_gene: TRBJ1-6
abundance: .

CDR3aa: CASSLGGRVTHSPLHF
CDR3nt: TGTGCCAGCAGTTTGGGGGGGCGCGTAACACATTCACCCCTCCACTTT
v_gene: TRBV27
d_gene: .
j_gene: TRBJ1-6
abundance: once

CDR3aa: CASSPGDRDGGELFF
CDR3nt: TGTGCCAGCAGTCCCGGGGACAGGGATGGCGGGGAGCTGTTTTTT
v_gene: TRBV12-3/TRBV12-4
d_gene: TRBD1
j_gene: TRBJ2-2
abundance: .

CDR3aa: CASSIVSRGGHEQFF
CDR3nt: TGTGCCAGTAGTATAGTTTCTAGGGGGGGCCATGAGCAGTTCTTC
v_gene: TRBV19
d_gene: .
j_gene: TRBJ2-1
abundance: .

CDR3aa: CASSFSTGSGNTEAFF
CDR3nt: TGCGCCAGCAGCTTCTCGACTGGGAGTGGGAACACTGAAGCTTTCTTT
v_gene: TRBV5-1
d_gene: .
j_gene: TRBJ1-1
abundance: many

CDR3aa: CASTLGGGQGANVLTF
CDR3nt: TGTGCCAGCACCCTTGGGGGGGGGCAAGGGGCCAACGTCCTGACTTTC
v_gene: TRBV9
d_gene: .
j_gene: TRBJ2-6
abundance: .

CDR3aa: CASSPFQVNYGYTF
CDR3nt: TGTGCCAGCAGTCCCTTCCAGGTTAACTATGGCTACACCTTC
v_gene: TRBV12-3/TRBV12-4
d_gene: .
j_gene: TRBJ1-2
abundance: few

CDR3aa: CATSPSKNTDTQYF
CDR3nt: TGTGCCACCAGCCCCTCCAAAAACACAGATACGCAGTATTTT
v_gene: TRBV15
d_gene: .
j_gene: TRBJ2-3
abundance: many

CDR3aa: CASSQSKGTEAFF
CDR3nt: TGTGCCAGCAGCCAATCGAAGGGCACTGAAGCTTTCTTT
v_gene: TRBV12-3/TRBV12-4
d_gene: .
j_gene: TRBJ1-1
abundance: many

CDR3aa: CSVGLAGGNEQFF
CDR3nt: TGCAGCGTTGGACTAGCGGGAGGCAATGAGCAGTTCTTC
v_gene: TRBV29-1
d_gene: TRBD2
j_gene: TRBJ2-1
abundance: many

CDR3aa: CASSPGTVLNPGMRTEAFF
CDR3nt: TGTGCCAGCAGTCCCGGGACAGTTCTAAATCCTGGGATGAGGACTGAAGCTTTCTTT
v_gene: TRBV6-8
d_gene: TRBD1
j_gene: TRBJ1-1
abundance: .

CDR3aa: CASSLRGRELFF
CDR3nt: TGCGCCAGCAGCTTGCGGGGCCGGGAGCTGTTTTTT
v_gene: TRBV5-1
d_gene: .
j_gene: TRBJ2-2
abundance: .

CDR3aa: CASTSSTSDDTQYF
CDR3nt: TGTGCCAGCACCTCTTCGACTAGCGACGATACGCAGTATTTT
v_gene: TRBV7-2
d_gene: TRBD2
j_gene: TRBJ2-3
abundance: many

CDR3aa: CASSRRGRATEAFF
CDR3nt: TGTGCCAGCAGCCGCCGGGGCAGGGCCACTGAAGCTTTCTTT
v_gene: TRBV7-9
d_gene: .
j_gene: TRBJ1-1
abundance: few

CDR3aa: CASSQDSRPTSGRPDTQYF
CDR3nt: TGTGCCAGCAGCCAAGATTCCCGACCGACTAGCGGGAGACCAGATACGCAGTATTTT
v_gene: TRBV3-1
d_gene: TRBD2
j_gene: TRBJ2-3
abundance: many

CDR3aa: CASSLVGIRVLNTGELFF
CDR3nt: TGTGCCAGCAGCTTAGTCGGGATCCGGGTCTTGAACACCGGGGAGCTGTTTTTT
v_gene: TRBV7-2
d_gene: .
j_gene: TRBJ2-2
abundance: many

CDR3aa: CASSFGVGSPLHF
CDR3nt: TGTGCCAGCAGTTTTGGAGTAGGTTCACCCCTCCACTTT
v_gene: TRBV12-3/TRBV12-4
d_gene: .
j_gene: TRBJ1-6
abundance: many

CDR3aa: CASSRGTSPGEQYF
CDR3nt: TGTGCCAGCAGCCGCGGGACTTCGCCCGGCGAGCAGTACTTC
v_gene: TRBV6-1
d_gene: .
j_gene: TRBJ2-7
abundance: many

CDR3aa: CASSKGGGGTQYF
CDR3nt: TGTGCCAGCAGTAAAGGGGGCGGCGGGACCCAGTACTTC
v_gene: TRBV28
d_gene: TRBD1
j_gene: TRBJ2-5
abundance: many

CDR3aa: CASSLGQTFTEAFF
CDR3nt: TGTGCCAGCAGTTTAGGACAGACTTTCACTGAAGCTTTCTTT
v_gene: TRBV12-3/TRBV12-4
d_gene: .
j_gene: TRBJ1-1
abundance: few

CDR3aa: CASIVGEYTGELFF
CDR3nt: TGTGCCAGCATTGTGGGAGAGTATACCGGGGAGCTGTTTTTT
v_gene: TRBV2
d_gene: .
j_gene: TRBJ2-2
abundance: many

CDR3aa: CATDRSSYGYTF
CDR3nt: TGTGCCACGGACCGCTCAAGCTATGGCTACACCTTC
v_gene: TRBV6-1
d_gene: .
j_gene: TRBJ1-2
abundance: many

CDR3aa: CASSETRDSNSPLHF
CDR3nt: TGTGCCAGCAGTGAAACCCGGGACAGCAATTCACCCCTCCACTTT
v_gene: TRBV25-1
d_gene: TRBD1
j_gene: TRBJ1-6
abundance: few

CDR3aa: CAISNREGGEQYF
CDR3nt: TGTGCCATCAGTAACAGGGAGGGTGGCGAGCAGTACTTC
v_gene: TRBV10-3
d_gene: .
j_gene: TRBJ2-7
abundance: many

CDR3aa: CASSPYVLGAGGETQYF
CDR3nt: TGTGCCAGCAGCCCCTACGTGCTGGGAGCGGGCGGAGAGACCCAGTACTTC
v_gene: TRBV7-6
d_gene: .
j_gene: TRBJ2-5
abundance: many

CDR3aa: CATSEFGLAATDTQYF
CDR3nt: TGTGCCACCAGTGAGTTTGGACTAGCGGCAACAGATACGCAGTATTTT
v_gene: TRBV24-1
d_gene: TRBD2
j_gene: TRBJ2-3
abundance: many

CDR3aa: CASSSGVFNEQFF
CDR3nt: TGTGCCAGCAGTTCGGGAGTTTTCAATGAGCAGTTCTTC
v_gene: TRBV6-2/TRBV6-3
d_gene: .
j_gene: TRBJ2-1
abundance: .

CDR3aa: CASSATRSYEQYF
CDR3nt: TGTGCCAGCAGTGCGACCCGCTCCTACGAGCAGTACTTC
v_gene: TRBV2
d_gene: .
j_gene: TRBJ2-7
abundance: many

CDR3aa: CASSQDSSGIYEQYF
CDR3nt: TGTGCCAGCAGCCAAGATTCTAGCGGGATATACGAGCAGTACTTC
v_gene: TRBV3-1
d_gene: TRBD2
j_gene: TRBJ2-7
abundance: many

CDR3aa: CASSEVPGGLFTDTQYF
CDR3nt: TGTGCCAGCAGTGAAGTACCGGGAGGACTCTTCACAGATACGCAGTATTTT
v_gene: TRBV2
d_gene: TRBD2
j_gene: TRBJ2-3
abundance: many

CDR3aa: CASSHRTASQFF
CDR3nt: TGTGCCAGCAGCCACCGGACAGCATCGCAGTTCTTC
v_gene: TRBV7-2
d_gene: .
j_gene: TRBJ2-1
abundance: many

CDR3aa: CASSTYLRDRVPEQFF
CDR3nt: TGTGCCAGCAGCACCTATCTAAGGGACAGGGTCCCTGAGCAGTTCTTC
v_gene: TRBV28
d_gene: TRBD1
j_gene: TRBJ2-1
abundance: many